This T cell receptor (beta chain) was found in a study of Graves' ophthalmopathy and Graves' hyperthyroidism. This CDR3 has 16 amino acids. V lost 7 bases to trimming and J lost 4 bases; unmatched junction nucleotides: 10. Study-wide points: Most clonotypes expanded in thyroid above 0.001 frequency were present in blood too.

From RNA, the CDR3 regions of TCR beta chains were amplified and sequenced. HTBI primers served in a first-round RT-PCR, which a second-round multiplex PCR followed. Via MiXCR, TCRdb re-called the multiplex PCR reads, giving one row per CDR3 protein. The repertoire holds hundreds of thousands of distinct CDR3 sequences, with about a fifth as singletons. On this clonotype itself: Its antigen is unknown.

The material sequenced was peripheral blood. This chain connects TRBV12-3 or TRBV12-4 to TRBJ2-5, with 12 bases aligning to TRBD2. The sequence was collected from a woman aged 18-29 years with stable Graves' hyperthyroidism. Some clones in this sample may be carry-over from other donors' samples. Here the CDR3 DNA reads TGTGCCAGCAACTCAGGACTAGCGGGAATGAGAGAGACCCAGTACTTC. Translation gives CASNSGLAGMRETQYF.